These 20 T cell receptor beta chains were all obtained from the same sample, sequenced in a study of shared clonotypes between healthy human individuals. Assay: immunoSEQ multiplex PCR; the TCRdb copy retains only in-frame clones and omits some. This table has 1.5 million to 2.5 million clones, around 96% appearing once. As defined, naive CD8 cells were CD45RO-negative and positively selected for CCR7, with terminally differentiated effector memory CD45RA+ cells excluded. The material sequenced was naive CD8+ T cells sorted from blood. These receptors were collected from a man between 18 and 35 years old in good health.

This clone came up once. V and J are TRBV5-6 and TRBJ2-1, with TRBD2 identical over 7 bases. The germline gives CDR1 SGHDT, CDR2 YYEEEE. With 4 bases clipped from V and 8 bases from J, the junction kept 3 bases outside the gene matches. The CDR3 has 12 residues. Written as DNA, the CDR3 is TGTGCCAGCAGCCATGGGGGGGATGAGCAGTTCTTC. As protein: CASSHGGDEQFF.

V gene TRBV27 combines with J gene TRBJ2-5, with D possibly matching TRBD2 (7 bases). Germline V CDR1 and CDR2: MNHEY, SMNVEV (reference sequence). Trimming removed 5 bases from V and 5 bases from J, with 15 bases in between. CDR3 length: 14 amino acids. The CDR3: CASSILGGHETQYF. The CDR3 nucleotides read TGTGCCAGCAGTATCCTGGGGGGGCACGAGACCCAGTACTTC.

The CDR3 coding sequence is TGTGCCTGGAGTGCTTCGGATGGGACAGGGATCTACGAGCAGTACTTC. Amino acids: CAWSASDGTGIYEQYF. The chain couples TRBV30 to TRBJ2-7; 9 nucleotides match TRBD1. In germline, CDR1 is GTSNPN, CDR2 SVGIG (reference sequence). The trim removed 1 base at V and 3 bases at J, leaving 10 bases unmatched. CDR3 length: 16 amino acids. The variable domain in full, completed from reference TRBV30 and TRBJ2-7, reads SQTIHQWPATLVQPVGSPLSLECTVEGTSNPNLYWYRQAAGRGLQLLFYSVGIGQISSEVPQNLSASRPQDRQFILSSKKLLLSDSGFYLCAWSASDGTGIYEQYFGPGTRLTVT.

As regards this clone: This sample includes further DNA sequences coding for the same CDR3. Here the CDR3 reads CASSYGGGLNTEAFF. For the CDR3, the DNA is TGTGCCAGCAGTTATGGGGGGGGGTTGAACACTGAAGCTTTCTTT. This chain joins TRBV6-5 and TRBJ1-1, with a weak D call TRBD1 (5 bases). The CDR3 totals 15 residues. Germline V gene data show CDR1 as MNHEY and CDR2 as SVGAGI. Trimming pared 3 bases from V and 0 bases from J, leaving 11 bases between.

The chain has TRBV5-1 and TRBJ2-7; D is uncertain. This CDR3 contains 14 residues. The germline V gene has CDR1 SGHRS and CDR2 YFSETQ. V lost 0 bases, J lost 5 bases, and 12 bases lay in between. CDR3 coding DNA: TGCGCCAGCAGCTTGGTGCAGGATGCCCACGAGCAGTACTTC. Amino acids: CASSLVQDAHEQYF.

The chain combines TRBV4-1 with TRBJ1-2, with D possibly being TRBD1 (6 bases). The CDR3 spans 13 residues. The germline V gene has CDR1 MGHRA and CDR2 YSYEKL. V lost 3 bases and J lost 8, with 13 bases in between. The CDR3 DNA sequence: TGCGCCAGCAGCCAGCATGGGACATTCGGCTACACCTTC. Its translation: CASSQHGTFGYTF.

The rearrangement uses TRBV5-6 and TRBJ1-1, with 7 bases that match TRBD1. Germline V gene data show CDR1 as SGHDT and CDR2 as YYEEEE. The CDR3 is 15 amino acids. After removal of 0 bases from V and 4 bases from J, the junction contained 6 bases not matched to a gene. In DNA, the CDR3 is TGTGCCAGCAGCTTGGTTACACAGGGGAGCACTGAAGCTTTCTTT. Translation: CASSLVTQGSTEAFF.

J is TRBJ2-5 and V is TRBV2, with 7 bases matching TRBD2. After removal of 1 base from V and 7 bases from J, the junction contained 12 bases not matched to a gene. CDR3 length: 16 residues. Germline lookup yields CDR1 SNHLY and CDR2 FYNNEI. The DNA for the CDR3 is TGTGCCAGCAGTGAAGGTGCTAGCGGAGGAAAAGGGACCCAGTACTTC. It codes for CASSEGASGGKGTQYF.

V and J are TRBV5-1 and TRBJ2-7, with TRBD1 as a possible D gene (6 bases). The CDR3 is made up of 15 amino acids. The germline V gene encodes CDR1 SGHRS and CDR2 YFSETQ. V was shortened by 4 bases and J by 4 bases, with 18 bases between the two germline ends. The CDR3 loop reads CASSLSWQGIYEQYF. The CDR3 region has the DNA TGCGCCAGCAGCCTAAGTTGGCAGGGGATATACGAGCAGTACTTC.

The chain links TRBV7-9 to TRBJ1-4; perhaps TRBD1 as D (5 bases). This CDR3 contains 16 residues. V was trimmed by 2 bases and J by 3 bases, leaving 13 bases between them. Germline loops: CDR1 SEHNR, CDR2 FQNEAQ (reference sequence). CDR3 in amino acids: CASSLRDGVANEKLFF. In nucleotides, the CDR3 is TGTGCCAGCAGCTTAAGGGACGGAGTTGCTAATGAAAAACTGTTTTTT.

This chain uses TRBV28 with TRBJ1-4; D possibly corresponds to TRBD1 (6 bases). The CDR3 sequence is 15 residues long. Germline CDR1 is MDHEN and CDR2 is SYDVKM. Trimming took 6 bases from V and 11 from J, leaving 22 bases between them. As DNA, the CDR3 is TGTGCCAGCAGACCTAACGGGGGCGAGGAGTGGAAACTGTTTTTT. The encoded protein is CASRPNGGEEWKLFF.

V and J are TRBV7-9 and TRBJ2-5, with D unresolved. From germline, CDR1 is SEHNR and CDR2 FQNEAQ (reference sequence). V gave up 4 bases and J gave up 4 bases, with 7 bases separating them. The CDR3 sequence is 12 residues long. CDR3 sequence: CASSSRIETQYF. The CDR3 bases are TGTGCCAGCAGCTCCCGCATAGAGACCCAGTACTTC.

About this clone: The sample carries other DNA sequences with the same CDR3. This chain connects TRBV6-5 to TRBJ2-7; D gene ambiguous. This CDR3 has 11 residues. V was pared by 2 bases and J by 5 bases, with 4 bases between. Germline loops: CDR1 MNHEY, CDR2 SVGAGI. The CDR3 sequence is CASSYGDEQYF. CDR3 bases: TGTGCCAGCAGTTACGGCGACGAGCAGTACTTC.

The V and J genes are TRBV29-1 and TRBJ2-5, with D unresolved. Germline V gene lookup returns CDR1 SQVTM and CDR2 ANQGSEA. The V gene lost 1 base and the J gene lost 2 bases, with 8 bases spanning the gap. The CDR3 spans 13 residues. CDR3 sequence (DNA): TGCAGCGTTGAAGCTGGACCTCAAGAGACCCAGTACTTC. This translates into CSVEAGPQETQYF.

The chain has TRBV7-2 and TRBJ1-1; no definite D call. The germline CDR1 and CDR2 sequences are SGHTA and FQGNSA. The CDR3 contains 14 residues. V shed 2 bases and J shed 5 bases, with 12 bases lying between them. This CDR3 is CASSLWTGNTEAFF. CDR3 DNA sequence: TGTGCCAGCAGCTTATGGACGGGGAATACTGAAGCTTTCTTT.

The J gene is TRBJ1-1, the V gene TRBV13; D possibly corresponds to TRBD1 (6 bases). V gave up 8 bases and J gave up 1 base, with 14 bases separating them. Germline V gives CDR1 PRHDT, CDR2 FYEKMQ (reference sequence). The CDR3 has 14 amino acids. The DNA of the CDR3 is TGTGCCAGCGGATCGGGACAACCGAACACTGAAGCTTTCTTT. Translating it yields CASGSGQPNTEAFF.

The V and J genes are TRBV9 and TRBJ2-1; TRBD1 might be the D (5 bases). Germline loops: CDR1 SGDLS, CDR2 YYNGEE. The V end was cut by 0 bases, the J end by 8 bases, with 15 bases between. The CDR3 covers 15 residues. CDR3 nucleotides: TGTGCCAGCAGCGTAGGAGGTCGCATCAGGGATGAGCAGTTCTTC. Translated, it gives CASSVGGRIRDEQFF.

V gene TRBV28 combines with J gene TRBJ2-3, with D possibly TRBD2 on 5 matching bases. V was pared by 5 bases and J by 2 bases, with 8 bases between. Germline CDR1 MDHEN, CDR2 SYDVKM. The length of the CDR3 is 13 residues. The CDR3: CASSGEFTDTQYF. CDR3 nucleotides: TGTGCCAGCAGTGGGGAGTTCACAGATACGCAGTATTTT.

V is TRBV13 and J is TRBJ2-5; D remains ambiguous. Germline-derived CDR1 and CDR2 are PRHDT and FYEKMQ (reference sequence). The V gene lost 0 bases and the J gene lost 2 bases, with 10 bases spanning the gap. The CDR3 loop spans 15 amino acids. This CDR3 reads CASSLGPGVQETQYF. The CDR3 DNA reads as TGTGCCAGCAGCTTAGGGCCTGGGGTGCAAGAGACCCAGTACTTC.

The chain couples TRBV30 to TRBJ2-2; 9 nucleotides line up with TRBD2. V was pared by 8 bases and J by 6 bases, with 13 bases of the junction left unmatched. This CDR3 has 15 residues. Germline V lookup: CDR1 GTSNPN, CDR2 SVGIG (reference sequence). The DNA of the CDR3 is TGTGCCGGCGATTGGACTAGCGAAGTTCCCGGGGAGCTGTTTTTT. This encodes CAGDWTSEVPGELFF. The full variable domain, completed using reference TRBV30 and TRBJ2-2, is SQTIHQWPATLVQPVGSPLSLECTVEGTSNPNLYWYRQAAGRGLQLLFYSVGIGQISSEVPQNLSASRPQDRQFILSSKKLLLSDSGFYLCAGDWTSEVPGELFFGEGSRLTVL.